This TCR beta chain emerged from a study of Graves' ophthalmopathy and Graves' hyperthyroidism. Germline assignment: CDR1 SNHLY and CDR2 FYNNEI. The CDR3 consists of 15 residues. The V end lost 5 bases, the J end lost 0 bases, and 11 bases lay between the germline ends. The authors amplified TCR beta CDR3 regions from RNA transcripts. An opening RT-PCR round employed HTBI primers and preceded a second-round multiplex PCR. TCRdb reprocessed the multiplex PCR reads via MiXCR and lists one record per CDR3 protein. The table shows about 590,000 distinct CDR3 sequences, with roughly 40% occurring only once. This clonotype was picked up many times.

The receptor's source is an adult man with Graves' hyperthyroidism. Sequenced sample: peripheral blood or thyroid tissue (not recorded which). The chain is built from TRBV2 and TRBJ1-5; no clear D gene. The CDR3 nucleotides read TGTGCCAGCAGTCCTAACTCAGTTAGCAATCAGCCCCAGCATTTT. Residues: CASSPNSVSNQPQHF.